Shown below are 11 T cell receptor beta chains from a single sample sequenced in a study of blood T cell repertoires in COVID-19. The assay was immunoSEQ multiplex PCR, and TCRdb's table has in-frame clones only and misses some. The profile shows around 120,000 clones, almost 90% of them singletons. Sequencing was carried out using peripheral blood. Receptor source: a woman aged 55-69 years with COVID-19, enrolled during active disease.

The chain couples TRBV12-3 or TRBV12-4 to TRBJ2-1, with D possibly being TRBD2 (5 bases). With 6 bases removed from V and 9 bases from J, the gap between germline ends came to 15 bases. CDR3 length: 13 residues. The CDR3, as DNA: TGTGCCAGCAGCCTCATGAGGGCCCCTGAGCAGTTCTTC. It specifies CASSLMRAPEQFF.

This chain connects TRBV4-2 to TRBJ2-1; 8 positions match TRBD1. The CDR3 consists of 15 residues. V shed 0 bases and J 5 bases; nucleotides not matched to a gene: 3. Germline V gives CDR1 LGHNA, CDR2 YNFKEQ. This chain's CDR3 is CASSQDSGGHNEQFF. For the CDR3, the DNA is TGTGCCAGCAGCCAAGATTCAGGGGGCCACAATGAGCAGTTCTTC.

This chain joins TRBV25-1 and TRBJ2-5; D gene unclear. CDR3 size: 14 residues. Looked up from germline, CDR1 is MGHDK and CDR2 is SYGVNS. V lost 2 bases and J lost 4, with 11 bases in between. The CDR3 DNA sequence: TGTGCCAGCAGTGAAGCTCTTGGGCGAGAGACCCAGTACTTC. It specifies CASSEALGRETQYF. The full variable domain, completed using reference TRBV25-1 and TRBJ2-5, is EADIYQTPRYLVIGTGKKITLECSQTMGHDKMYWYQQDPGMELHLIHYSYGVNSTEKGDLSSESTVSRIRTEHFPLTLESARPSHTSQYLCASSEALGRETQYFGPGTRLLVL.

The rearrangement uses TRBV4-3 and TRBJ1-2; 7 positions agree with TRBD1. The CDR3 has 16 amino acids. J lost 5 bases, V lost 3 bases, and 12 bases had no gene match. The germline V gene has CDR1 LGHNA and CDR2 YSLEER. CDR3 in amino acids: CASSHLYQGVVYGYTF. The CDR3 coding sequence is TGCGCCAGCAGCCACCTATACCAGGGGGTAGTTTATGGCTACACCTTC.

In this sample, this clone turned up a few times. The V call is TRBV6-1, the J call TRBJ1-4; D uncertain. Germline lookup yields CDR1 MNHNS and CDR2 SASEGT. The CDR3 has 17 amino acids. V was clipped by 1 base and J by 6 bases, with 18 bases between them. The CDR3, as DNA: TGTGCCAGCAGTGAAGAGCCGCTGTCAGGCAGTCATGAAAAACTGTTTTTT. Amino acid sequence: CASSEEPLSGSHEKLFF.

The gene calls are TRBV19 and TRBJ1-5; 8 bases align to TRBD1. The CDR3 is made up of 15 amino acids. The V and J ends lost 5 bases and 6 bases, in that order; junction bases with no gene match: 9. Per the germline V gene, CDR1 is LNHDA and CDR2 is SQIVND (reference sequence). CDR3 coding DNA: TGTGCCAGTAGTCCGACAGGGGAGGGTGGTCAGCCCCAGCATTTT. This translates into CASSPTGEGGQPQHF.

The chain joins TRBV5-4 to TRBJ2-3; D possibly corresponds to TRBD1 (6 bases). The V end lost 2 bases, the J end lost 5 bases, and 15 bases lay between the germline ends. Germline lookup yields CDR1 SGHNT and CDR2 YYREEE (reference sequence). CDR3 length equals 15 residues. CDR3 bases: TGTGCCAGCAGCTTAAAAGGGGGTGGGGGAGATACGCAGTATTTT. It yields the protein CASSLKGGGGDTQYF.

The rearrangement joins TRBV2 to TRBJ1-1; D not resolved. V lost 6 bases and J 3 bases, leaving 14 bases between the germline ends. From germline, CDR1 is SNHLY and CDR2 FYNNEI. The CDR3 has 14 amino acids. Here the CDR3 DNA reads TGTGCCAGCAGCCACAGCCCCAAGGACACTGAAGCTTTCTTT. Its protein product is CASSHSPKDTEAFF.

The V call is TRBV30, the J call TRBJ2-2, with 9 positions matching TRBD1. Germline CDR1 reads GTSNPN; CDR2 reads SVGIG (reference sequence). The CDR3 contains 14 residues. The V gene end was trimmed by 5 bases and the J gene end by 1 base; junction bases not matched to a gene: 2. The CDR3 nucleotides read TGTGCCTGGGGACAGGGGAGGAACACCGGGGAGCTGTTTTTT. It is translated as CAWGQGRNTGELFF. The full variable domain, rest sourced from reference TRBV30 and TRBJ2-2, is SQTIHQWPATLVQPVGSPLSLECTVEGTSNPNLYWYRQAAGRGLQLLFYSVGIGQISSEVPQNLSASRPQDRQFILSSKKLLLSDSGFYLCAWGQGRNTGELFFGEGSRLTVL.

The V gene is TRBV6-2 or TRBV6-3, the J gene TRBJ1-5, with unresolved D. Per the germline V gene, CDR1 is MNHEY and CDR2 is SVGEGT. Trimming stripped 0 bases from V and 5 bases from J, with 5 bases between. CDR3 size: 13 residues. The CDR3 loop reads CASSYSRYQPQHF. CDR3 DNA sequence: TGTGCCAGCAGTTACTCGAGGTATCAGCCCCAGCATTTT.

This clone was observed a few times. This chain uses TRBV5-5 with TRBJ1-5; 10 bases align to TRBD1. Germline trimming cut 0 bases from V and 4 bases from J; bases unmatched to any gene: 1. Looked up from germline, CDR1 is SGHKS and CDR2 is YYEKEE (reference sequence). The CDR3 covers 15 residues. The CDR3 reads CASSLAGQGNQPQHF. CDR3 bases: TGTGCCAGCAGCTTGGCGGGACAGGGGAATCAGCCCCAGCATTTT. Complete variable domain (other parts from reference TRBV5-5 and TRBJ1-5): DAGVTQSPTHLIKTRGQQVTLRCSPISGHKSVSWYQQVLGQGPQFIFQYYEKEERGRGNFPDRFSARQFPNYSSELNVNALLLGDSALYLCASSLAGQGNQPQHFGDGTRLSIL.